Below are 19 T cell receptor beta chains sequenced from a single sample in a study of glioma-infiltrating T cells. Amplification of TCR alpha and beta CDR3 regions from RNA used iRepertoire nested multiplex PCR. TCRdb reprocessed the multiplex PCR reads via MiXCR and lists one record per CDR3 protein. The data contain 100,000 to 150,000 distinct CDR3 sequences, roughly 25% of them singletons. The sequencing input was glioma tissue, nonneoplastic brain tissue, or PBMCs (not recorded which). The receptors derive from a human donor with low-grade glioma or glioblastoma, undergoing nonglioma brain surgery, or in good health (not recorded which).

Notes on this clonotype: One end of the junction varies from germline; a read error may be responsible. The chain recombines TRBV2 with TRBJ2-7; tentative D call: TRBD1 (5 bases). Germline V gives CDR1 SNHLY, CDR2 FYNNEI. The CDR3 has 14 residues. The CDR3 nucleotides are TGTGCCAGCAGTAAATTGGGGCCAACCTACGAGCAGCACTTC. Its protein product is CASSKLGPTYEQHF.

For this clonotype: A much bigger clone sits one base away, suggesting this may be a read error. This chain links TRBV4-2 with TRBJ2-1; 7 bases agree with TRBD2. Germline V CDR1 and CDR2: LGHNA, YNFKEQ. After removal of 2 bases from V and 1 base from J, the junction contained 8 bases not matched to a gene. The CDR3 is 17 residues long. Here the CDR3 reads CASSQRASGDSYNEQFF. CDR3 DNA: TGTGCCAGCAGCCAAAGGGCTAGCGGCGATTCCTACAATGAGCAGTTCTTC.

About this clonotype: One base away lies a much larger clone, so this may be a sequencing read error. CDR3 residues: CASSLDSSRDTQYF. DNA for the CDR3: TGTGCCAGCAGCTTAGATAGCTCGCGGGATACGCAGTATTTT. This rearrangement joins TRBV11-3 to TRBJ2-3; D uncertain. Germline CDR1 SGHNT, CDR2 YENEEA. The CDR3 loop spans 14 amino acids. V was trimmed by 0 bases and J by 6 bases, leaving 10 bases between them.

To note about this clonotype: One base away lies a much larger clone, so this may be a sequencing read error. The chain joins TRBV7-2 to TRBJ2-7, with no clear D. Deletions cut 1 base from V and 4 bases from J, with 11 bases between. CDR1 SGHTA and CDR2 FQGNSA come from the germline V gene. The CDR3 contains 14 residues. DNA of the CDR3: TGTGCCAGCAGCTTAGGTGTGTTTCAGTACGAGCAGTACTTC. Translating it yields CASSLGVFQYEQYF.

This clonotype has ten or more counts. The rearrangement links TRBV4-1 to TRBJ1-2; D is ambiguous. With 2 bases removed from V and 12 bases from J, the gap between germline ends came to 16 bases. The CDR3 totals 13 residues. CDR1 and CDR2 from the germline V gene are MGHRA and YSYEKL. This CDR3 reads CASSQLLGSLDTF. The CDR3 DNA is TGCGCCAGCAGCCAACTGTTAGGGTCCCTCGACACCTTC.

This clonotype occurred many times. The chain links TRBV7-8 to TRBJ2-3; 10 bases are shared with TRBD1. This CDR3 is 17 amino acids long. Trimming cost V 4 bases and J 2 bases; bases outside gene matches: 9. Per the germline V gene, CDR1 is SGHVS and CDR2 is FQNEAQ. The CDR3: CASSSSGTGVFTDTQYF. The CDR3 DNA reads TGTGCCAGCAGCTCCTCCGGGACAGGGGTCTTCACAGATACGCAGTATTTT.

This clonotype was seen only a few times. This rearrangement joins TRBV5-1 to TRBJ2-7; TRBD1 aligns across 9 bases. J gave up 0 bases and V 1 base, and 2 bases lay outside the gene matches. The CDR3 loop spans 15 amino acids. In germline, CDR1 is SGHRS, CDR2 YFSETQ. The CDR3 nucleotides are TGCGCCAGCAGCTTGAGGGGACAGGGCTCCTACGAGCAGTACTTC. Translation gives CASSLRGQGSYEQYF.

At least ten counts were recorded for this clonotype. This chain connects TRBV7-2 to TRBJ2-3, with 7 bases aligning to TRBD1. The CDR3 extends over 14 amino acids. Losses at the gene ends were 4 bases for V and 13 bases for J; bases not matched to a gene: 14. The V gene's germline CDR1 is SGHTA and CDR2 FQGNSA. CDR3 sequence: CASSSSTNGQVKYF. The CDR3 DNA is TGTGCCAGCAGCTCCTCCACGAATGGACAGGTGAAGTATTTT.

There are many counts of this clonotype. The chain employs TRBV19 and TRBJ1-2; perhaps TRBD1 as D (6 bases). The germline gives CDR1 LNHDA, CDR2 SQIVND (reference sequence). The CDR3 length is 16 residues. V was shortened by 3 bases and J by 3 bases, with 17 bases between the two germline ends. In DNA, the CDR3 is TGTGCCAGTAGTATTGGGGGGCGCGCGGTGGACTATGGCTACACCTTC. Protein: CASSIGGRAVDYGYTF. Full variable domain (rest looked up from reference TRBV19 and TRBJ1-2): DGGITQSPKYLFRKEGQNVTLSCEQNLNHDAMYWYRQDPGQGLRLIYYSQIVNDFQKGDIAEGYSVSREKKESFPLTVTSAQKNPTAFYLCASSIGGRAVDYGYTFGSGTRLTVV.

CDR3 loop: CASMGSWLPQHF. The DNA for the CDR3 is TGTGCCAGCATGGGGTCTTGGCTTCCCCAGCATTTT. The V call is TRBV2, the J call TRBJ1-5, with D unresolved. The ends were cut back, 7 bases at V and 10 bases at J, with 14 bases in the middle. The germline V gene has CDR1 SNHLY and CDR2 FYNNEI. CDR3 size: 12 residues.

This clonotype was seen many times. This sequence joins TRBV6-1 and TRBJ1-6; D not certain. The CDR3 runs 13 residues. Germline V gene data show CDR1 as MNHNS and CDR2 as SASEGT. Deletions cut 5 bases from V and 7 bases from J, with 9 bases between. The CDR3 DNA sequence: TGTGCCAGCAGTATCCTCCTCAATTCACCCCTCCACTTT. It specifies CASSILLNSPLHF.

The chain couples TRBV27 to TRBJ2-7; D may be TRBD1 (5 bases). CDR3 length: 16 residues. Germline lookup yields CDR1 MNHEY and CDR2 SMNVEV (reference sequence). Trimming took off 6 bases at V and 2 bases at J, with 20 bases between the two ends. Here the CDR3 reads CASSLIGGAATYEQYF. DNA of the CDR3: TGTGCCAGCAGCCTTATCGGTGGGGCGGCTACCTACGAGCAGTACTTC.

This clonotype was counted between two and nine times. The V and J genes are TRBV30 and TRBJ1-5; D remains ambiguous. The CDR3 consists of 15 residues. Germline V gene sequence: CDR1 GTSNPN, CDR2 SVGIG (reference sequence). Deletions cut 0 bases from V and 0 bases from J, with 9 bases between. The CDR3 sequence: CAWSVAGISNQPQHF. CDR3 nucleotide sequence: TGTGCCTGGAGTGTGGCAGGTATTAGCAATCAGCCCCAGCATTTT.

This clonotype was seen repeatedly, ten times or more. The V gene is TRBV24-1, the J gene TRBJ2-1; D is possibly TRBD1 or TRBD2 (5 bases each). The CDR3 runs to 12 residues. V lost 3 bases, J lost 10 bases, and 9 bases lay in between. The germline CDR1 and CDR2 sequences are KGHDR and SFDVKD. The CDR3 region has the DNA TGTGCCACCAGTGATACTAGGGACGAGCAGTTCTTC. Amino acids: CATSDTRDEQFF.

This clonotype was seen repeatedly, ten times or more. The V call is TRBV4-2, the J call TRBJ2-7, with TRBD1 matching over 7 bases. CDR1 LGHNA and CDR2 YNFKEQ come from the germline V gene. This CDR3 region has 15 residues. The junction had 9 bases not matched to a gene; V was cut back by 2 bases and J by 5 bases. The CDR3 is CASSQNRGVPHEQYF. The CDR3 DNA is TGTGCCAGCAGCCAAAACAGGGGAGTCCCCCACGAGCAGTACTTC.

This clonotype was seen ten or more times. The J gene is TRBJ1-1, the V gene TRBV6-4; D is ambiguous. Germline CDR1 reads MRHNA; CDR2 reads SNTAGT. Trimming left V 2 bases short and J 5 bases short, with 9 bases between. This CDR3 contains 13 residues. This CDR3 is CASSDLIGTEAFF. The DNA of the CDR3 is TGTGCCAGCAGTGACCTGATAGGGACTGAAGCTTTCTTT.

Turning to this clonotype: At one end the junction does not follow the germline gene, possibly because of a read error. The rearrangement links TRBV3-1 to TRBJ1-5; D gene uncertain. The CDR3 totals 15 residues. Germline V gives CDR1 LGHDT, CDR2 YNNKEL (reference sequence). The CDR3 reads CAILPWGDSNKPQHF. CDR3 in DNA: TGTGCCATCCTGCCTTGGGGTGATAGCAATAAGCCCCAGCATTTT.

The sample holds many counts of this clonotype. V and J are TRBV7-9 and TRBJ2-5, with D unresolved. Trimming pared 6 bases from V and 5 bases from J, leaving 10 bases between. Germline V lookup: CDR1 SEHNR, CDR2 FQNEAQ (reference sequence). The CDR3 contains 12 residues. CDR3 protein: CASSYDRETQYF. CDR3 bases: TGTGCCAGCAGTTACGACCGGGAGACCCAGTACTTC.

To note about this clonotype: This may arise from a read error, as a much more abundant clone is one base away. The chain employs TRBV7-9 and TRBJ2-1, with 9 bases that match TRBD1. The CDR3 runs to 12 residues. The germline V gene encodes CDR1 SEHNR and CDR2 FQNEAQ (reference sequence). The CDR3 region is CASSQTGTGRIF. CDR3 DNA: TGTGCCAGCAGCCAAACCGGGACAGGGAGAATCTTC.